The clone carrying this T cell receptor (beta chain) was observed once. Its target is unknown. A much larger clone differs by one base, so this may be a read error. This record comes from a study of blood T cells in healthy people across ages. Study-level results: Those diversity estimates obtained from one million T cells were thought to be underestimates.

Each sample yielded at least 6 million isolated PBMCs. The CDR3 covers 11 residues. The germline V and J ends were trimmed by 3 bases and 3 bases, with 2 bases remaining between them. Germline V CDR1 and CDR2: ENHRY, SYGVKD. A J-beta primer mix and a sample-barcoded 5' primer were used in a second PCR of roughly 6 to 11 cycles. One entry per CDR3 protein, called by TCRdb with MiXCR from the 5' RACE reads. The sample records roughly 1.4 million distinct CDR3 sequences, roughly 59% being singletons. The sample consisted of blood. The chain joins TRBV10-3 to TRBJ2-5; D uncertain. This clonotype was sampled from a man younger than 35 in good health. CDR3 in DNA: TGTGCCATCAGTGAAAAAGAGACCCAGTACTTC. Translating gives CAISEKETQYF.